This section outlines one T cell receptor beta chain sequence together with its context. Its antigen is still unknown. The PCR had 60 Vbeta and 13 Jbeta primers. Profiled with immunoSEQ multiplex PCR; TCRdb holds only in-frame clones, not every one. Of over 150,000 clones detected, approximately 80% appear once; the ten largest clones hold roughly 5.3%. This record comes from a study of cytomegalovirus exposure and HLA in healthy donors. Findings and limits, study-wide: In a later analysis, V- and J-gene trimming of beta chains associated with a DCLRE1C missense variant, replicated independently. Analyses of presence/absence relied on an assumption of roughly uniform sequencing depth across donors.

Sequencing was done on a sample of PBMCs. This TCR was sampled from a woman aged 40 to 50 in good health and CMV-seropositive.

CDR3 in amino acids: CSAVGSPRMNEQFF. CDR3 nucleotides: TGCAGCGCCGTCGGTAGCCCCCGAATGAATGAGCAGTTCTTC. V is TRBV29-1 and J is TRBJ2-1; unclear D gene. V was cut by 7 bases and J by 7 bases, with 20 bases left in between. The CDR3 totals 14 residues. Germline V gives CDR1 SQVTM, CDR2 ANQGSEA.